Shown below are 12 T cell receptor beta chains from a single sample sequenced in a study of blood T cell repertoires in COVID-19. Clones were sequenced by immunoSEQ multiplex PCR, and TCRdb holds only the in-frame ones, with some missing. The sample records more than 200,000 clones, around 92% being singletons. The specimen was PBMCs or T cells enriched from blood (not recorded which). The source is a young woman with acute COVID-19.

CDR3 DNA sequence: TGCACCATACTAGTGGGCGATACGCAGTATTTT. This encodes CTILVGDTQYF. This chain links TRBV29-1 with TRBJ2-3, with a tentative D call TRBD2 (5 bases). The length of the CDR3 is 11 residues. Germline V gives CDR1 SQVTM, CDR2 ANQGSEA.

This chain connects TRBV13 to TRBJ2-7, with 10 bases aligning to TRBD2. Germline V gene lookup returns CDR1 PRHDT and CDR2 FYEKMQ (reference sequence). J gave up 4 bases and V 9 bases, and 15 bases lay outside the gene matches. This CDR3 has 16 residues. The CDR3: CASEKPGSGGKYEQYF. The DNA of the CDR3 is TGTGCCAGTGAGAAACCCGGTAGCGGGGGGAAATACGAGCAGTACTTC.

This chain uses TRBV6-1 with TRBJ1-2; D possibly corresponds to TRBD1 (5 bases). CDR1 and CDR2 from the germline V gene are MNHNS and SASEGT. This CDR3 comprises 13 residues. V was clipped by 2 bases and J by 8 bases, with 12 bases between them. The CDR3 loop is CASSEITGWGYTF. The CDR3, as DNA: TGTGCCAGCAGTGAAATAACAGGTTGGGGCTACACCTTC.

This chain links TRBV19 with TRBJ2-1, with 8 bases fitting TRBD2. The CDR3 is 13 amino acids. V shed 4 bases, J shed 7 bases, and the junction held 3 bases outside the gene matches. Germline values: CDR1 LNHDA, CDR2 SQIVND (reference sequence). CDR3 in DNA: TGTGCCAGTAGTACGGGACTAGGTAATGAGCAGTTCTTC. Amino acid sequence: CASSTGLGNEQFF.

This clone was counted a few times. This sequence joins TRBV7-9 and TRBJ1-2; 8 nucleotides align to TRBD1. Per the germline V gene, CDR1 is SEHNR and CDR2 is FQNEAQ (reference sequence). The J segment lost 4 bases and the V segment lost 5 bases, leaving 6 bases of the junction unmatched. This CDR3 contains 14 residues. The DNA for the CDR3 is TGTGCCAGCAGCAAAGACAGGGGAGGCTATGGCTACACCTTC. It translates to CASSKDRGGYGYTF.

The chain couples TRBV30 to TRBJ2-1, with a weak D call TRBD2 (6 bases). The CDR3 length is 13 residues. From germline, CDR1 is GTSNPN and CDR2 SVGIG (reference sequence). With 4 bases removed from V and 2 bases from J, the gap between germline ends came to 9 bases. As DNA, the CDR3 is TGTGCCTGGAACGCGGGGACCTACAATGAGCAGTTCTTC. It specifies CAWNAGTYNEQFF.

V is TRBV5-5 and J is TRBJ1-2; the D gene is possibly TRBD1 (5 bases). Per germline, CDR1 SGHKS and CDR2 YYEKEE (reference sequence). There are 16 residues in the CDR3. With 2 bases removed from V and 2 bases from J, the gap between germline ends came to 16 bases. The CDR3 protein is CASSLETLGGNYGYTF. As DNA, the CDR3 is TGTGCCAGCAGCTTAGAAACTCTCGGGGGGAACTATGGCTACACCTTC. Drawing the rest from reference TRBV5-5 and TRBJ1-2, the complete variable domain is DAGVTQSPTHLIKTRGQQVTLRCSPISGHKSVSWYQQVLGQGPQFIFQYYEKEERGRGNFPDRFSARQFPNYSSELNVNALLLGDSALYLCASSLETLGGNYGYTFGSGTRLTVV.

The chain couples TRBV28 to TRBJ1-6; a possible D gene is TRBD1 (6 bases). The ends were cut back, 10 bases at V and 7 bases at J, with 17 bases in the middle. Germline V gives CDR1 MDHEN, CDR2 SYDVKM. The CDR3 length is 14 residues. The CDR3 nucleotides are TGTGCCACAACAATGACAGGATTAAATTCACCCCTCCACTTT. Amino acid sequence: CATTMTGLNSPLHF. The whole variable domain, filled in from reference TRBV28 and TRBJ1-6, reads DVKVTQSSRYLVKRTGEKVFLECVQDMDHENMFWYRQDPGLGLRLIYFSYDVKMKEKGDIPEGYSVSREKKERFSLILESASTNQTSMYLCATTMTGLNSPLHFGNGTRLTVT.

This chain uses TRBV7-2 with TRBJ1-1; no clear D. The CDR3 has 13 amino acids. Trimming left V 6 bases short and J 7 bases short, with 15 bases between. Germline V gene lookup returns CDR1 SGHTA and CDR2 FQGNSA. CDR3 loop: CASREVASGEAFF. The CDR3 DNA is TGTGCCAGCAGAGAGGTGGCTTCGGGTGAAGCTTTCTTT.

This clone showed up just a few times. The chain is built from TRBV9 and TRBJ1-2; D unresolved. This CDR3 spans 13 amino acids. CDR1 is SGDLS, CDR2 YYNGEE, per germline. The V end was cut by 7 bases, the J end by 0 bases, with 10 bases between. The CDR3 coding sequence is TGTGCCAGCCGCCGGGATTCTAACTATGGCTACACCTTC. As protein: CASRRDSNYGYTF.

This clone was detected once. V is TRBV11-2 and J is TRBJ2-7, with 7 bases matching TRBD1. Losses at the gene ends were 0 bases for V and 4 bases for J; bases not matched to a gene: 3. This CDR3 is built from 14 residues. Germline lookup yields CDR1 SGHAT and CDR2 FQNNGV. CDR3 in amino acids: CASSLEDRAYEQYF. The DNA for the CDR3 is TGTGCCAGCAGCTTAGAAGACAGGGCATACGAGCAGTACTTC.

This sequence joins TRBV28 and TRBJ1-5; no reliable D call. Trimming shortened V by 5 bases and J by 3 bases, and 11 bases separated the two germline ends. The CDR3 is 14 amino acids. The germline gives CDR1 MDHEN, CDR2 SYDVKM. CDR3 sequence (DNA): TGTGCCAGCAGTCCCCCCAGGTTCAATCAGCCCCAGCATTTT. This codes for CASSPPRFNQPQHF.